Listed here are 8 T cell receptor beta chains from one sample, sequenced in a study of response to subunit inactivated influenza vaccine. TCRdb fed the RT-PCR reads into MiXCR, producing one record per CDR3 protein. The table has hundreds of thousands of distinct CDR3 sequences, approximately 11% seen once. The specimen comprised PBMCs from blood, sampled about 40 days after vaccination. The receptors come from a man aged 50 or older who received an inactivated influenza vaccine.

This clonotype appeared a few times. The CDR3 DNA reads as TGTGCCAGCAGTCGGAGGGTTAATGAGCAGTTCTTC. It encodes CASSRRVNEQFF. The chain carries TRBV12-3 or TRBV12-4 and TRBJ2-1; the D gene is possibly TRBD2 (6 bases). Trimming took 5 bases from V and 7 from J, leaving 9 bases between them. There are 12 residues in the CDR3.

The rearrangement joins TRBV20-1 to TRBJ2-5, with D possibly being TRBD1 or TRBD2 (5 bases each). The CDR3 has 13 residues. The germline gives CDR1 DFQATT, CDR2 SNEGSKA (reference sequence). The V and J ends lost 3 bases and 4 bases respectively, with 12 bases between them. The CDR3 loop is CSARLGVGETQYF. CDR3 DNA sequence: TGCAGTGCTAGGCTGGGGGTGGGAGAGACCCAGTACTTC.

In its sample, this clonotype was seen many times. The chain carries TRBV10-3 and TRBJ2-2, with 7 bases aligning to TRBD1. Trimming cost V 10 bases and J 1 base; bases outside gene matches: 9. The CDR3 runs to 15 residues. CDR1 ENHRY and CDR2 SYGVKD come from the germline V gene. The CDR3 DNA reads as TGTGCCACCAGGGGTGGGACAGAGAACACCGGGGAGCTGTTTTTT. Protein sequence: CATRGGTENTGELFF.

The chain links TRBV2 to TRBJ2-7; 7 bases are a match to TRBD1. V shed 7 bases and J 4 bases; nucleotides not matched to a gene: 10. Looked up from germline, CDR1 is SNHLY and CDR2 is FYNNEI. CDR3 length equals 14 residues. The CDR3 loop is CASNLQGLQYEQYF. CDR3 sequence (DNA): TGTGCCAGCAACCTACAGGGGCTACAGTACGAGCAGTACTTC.

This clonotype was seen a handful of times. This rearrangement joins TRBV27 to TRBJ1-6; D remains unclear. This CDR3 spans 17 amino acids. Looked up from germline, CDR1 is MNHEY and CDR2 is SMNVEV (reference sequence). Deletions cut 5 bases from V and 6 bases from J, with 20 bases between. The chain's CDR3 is CASSPLAYRGLNSPLHF. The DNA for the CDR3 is TGTGCCAGCAGTCCCCTTGCCTATCGAGGACTTAATTCACCCCTCCACTTT.

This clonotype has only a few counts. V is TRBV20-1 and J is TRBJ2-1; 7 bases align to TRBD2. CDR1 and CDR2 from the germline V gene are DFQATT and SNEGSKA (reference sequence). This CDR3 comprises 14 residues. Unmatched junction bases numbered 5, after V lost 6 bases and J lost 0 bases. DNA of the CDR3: TGCAGTGCGTTAGCGGGTGTCTCCTACAATGAGCAGTTCTTC. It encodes CSALAGVSYNEQFF.

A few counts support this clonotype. The CDR3 protein is CASSLETWGYNEQFF. The CDR3 DNA sequence: TGTGCCAGCAGCTTAGAGACTTGGGGCTACAATGAGCAGTTCTTC. The V and J genes are TRBV7-2 and TRBJ2-1; D is undetermined. V was pared by 1 base and J by 3 bases, with 10 bases between. Germline CDR1 is SGHTA and CDR2 is FQGNSA. This CDR3 has 15 amino acids.

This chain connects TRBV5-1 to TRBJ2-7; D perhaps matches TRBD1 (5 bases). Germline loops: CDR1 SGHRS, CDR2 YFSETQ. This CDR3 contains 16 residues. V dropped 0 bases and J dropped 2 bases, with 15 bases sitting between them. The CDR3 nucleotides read TGCGCCAGCAGCTTGGCCTTGGCAGGGCGCGCCTACGAGCAGTACTTC. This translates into CASSLALAGRAYEQYF.